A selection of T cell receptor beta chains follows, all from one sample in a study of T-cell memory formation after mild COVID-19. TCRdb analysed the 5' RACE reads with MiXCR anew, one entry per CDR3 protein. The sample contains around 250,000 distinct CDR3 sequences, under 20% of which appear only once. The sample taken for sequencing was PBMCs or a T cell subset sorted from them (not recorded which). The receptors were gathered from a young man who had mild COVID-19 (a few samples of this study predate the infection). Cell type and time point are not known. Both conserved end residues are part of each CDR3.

cdr3_aa: CASSILGLAADTQYF; j_call: TRBJ2-3; v_call: TRBV7-3
cdr3_aa: CASTSPNPNEQFF; j_call: TRBJ2-1; v_call: TRBV28
cdr3_aa: CASSLGAGTNEQFF; j_call: TRBJ2-1; v_call: TRBV5-1
cdr3_aa: CASTLDRVAGELFF; j_call: TRBJ2-2; v_call: TRBV6-6
cdr3_aa: CASSQTGTSGDHTDTQYF; j_call: TRBJ2-3; v_call: TRBV7-9
cdr3_aa: CASSQESPGSSYEQYF; j_call: TRBJ2-7; v_call: TRBV4-3
cdr3_aa: CASSQWVLNTEAFF; j_call: TRBJ1-1; v_call: TRBV3-1
cdr3_aa: CASSQDWQENEQFF; j_call: TRBJ2-1; v_call: TRBV14
cdr3_aa: CASSTRQGAYEQYF; j_call: TRBJ2-7; v_call: TRBV5-1
cdr3_aa: CASSLTSGGFTDTQYF; j_call: TRBJ2-3; v_call: TRBV5-1
cdr3_aa: CASSEGNRLTGSPLHF; j_call: TRBJ1-6; v_call: TRBV6-1
cdr3_aa: CASSFGRGLTYEQYF; j_call: TRBJ2-7; v_call: TRBV27
cdr3_aa: CAIRPGPQNEQFF; j_call: TRBJ2-1; v_call: TRBV10-3
cdr3_aa: CASSHVRGYETQYF; j_call: TRBJ2-5; v_call: TRBV4-3
cdr3_aa: CSVENRGDYGYTF; j_call: TRBJ1-2; v_call: TRBV29-1
cdr3_aa: CASIRPGANEQFF; j_call: TRBJ2-1; v_call: TRBV7-9
cdr3_aa: CASTWGRNTEAFF; j_call: TRBJ1-1; v_call: TRBV5-5
cdr3_aa: CASSSTGAAVYEQYF; j_call: TRBJ2-7; v_call: TRBV5-1
cdr3_aa: CSAGRTGNDQPQHF; j_call: TRBJ1-5; v_call: TRBV20-1
cdr3_aa: CASSKRQGLSGNTIYF; j_call: TRBJ1-3; v_call: TRBV7-8
cdr3_aa: CASSYSKPRTGHYGYTF; j_call: TRBJ1-2; v_call: TRBV6-5
cdr3_aa: CASSLTPDREAFF; j_call: TRBJ1-1; v_call: TRBV7-2
cdr3_aa: CASTGSANYEQYF; j_call: TRBJ2-7; v_call: TRBV6-5
cdr3_aa: CASSRQGKRAKNIQYF; j_call: TRBJ2-4; v_call: TRBV7-9
cdr3_aa: CASSSVEGAGGELFF; j_call: TRBJ2-2; v_call: TRBV7-6
cdr3_aa: CSVEDLGSPTDTQYF; j_call: TRBJ2-3; v_call: TRBV29-1
cdr3_aa: CASSRSGANVLTF; j_call: TRBJ2-6; v_call: TRBV12-3/TRBV12-4
cdr3_aa: CASGRDRVTDTQYF; j_call: TRBJ2-3; v_call: TRBV12-5
cdr3_aa: CASRQTGTGEQYF; j_call: TRBJ2-7; v_call: TRBV6-2/TRBV6-3
cdr3_aa: CASRDLTMNTEAFF; j_call: TRBJ1-1; v_call: TRBV6-5
cdr3_aa: CASSSGEAFF; j_call: TRBJ1-1; v_call: TRBV11-2
cdr3_aa: CASSKALAGNTGELFF; j_call: TRBJ2-2; v_call: TRBV21-1
cdr3_aa: CSVDGSLGNTIYF; j_call: TRBJ1-3; v_call: TRBV29-1
cdr3_aa: CASSRGPTFSGYTF; j_call: TRBJ1-2; v_call: TRBV3-1
cdr3_aa: CAIGDRSTSYEQYF; j_call: TRBJ2-7; v_call: TRBV10-3
cdr3_aa: CAISQDKSSYEQYF; j_call: TRBJ2-7; v_call: TRBV10-3
cdr3_aa: CASSSSSKAEQFF; j_call: TRBJ2-1; v_call: TRBV12-3/TRBV12-4
cdr3_aa: CASSQTGGATSEQYF; j_call: TRBJ2-7; v_call: TRBV7-7
cdr3_aa: CASSQTGGSRADTQYF; j_call: TRBJ2-3; v_call: TRBV14
cdr3_aa: CASSNLRGQGQPQHF; j_call: TRBJ1-5; v_call: TRBV12-3/TRBV12-4
cdr3_aa: CASSFDPGGGYTF; j_call: TRBJ1-2; v_call: TRBV11-2
cdr3_aa: CASSLGWTSGHNEQFF; j_call: TRBJ2-1; v_call: TRBV19
cdr3_aa: CASSLDTTVGIYGYTF; j_call: TRBJ1-2; v_call: TRBV5-1
cdr3_aa: CATSGQGGRYEQFF; j_call: TRBJ2-1; v_call: TRBV24-1
cdr3_aa: CATSSSGSTDTQYF; j_call: TRBJ2-3; v_call: TRBV24-1
cdr3_aa: CASSIRVRITEAFF; j_call: TRBJ1-1; v_call: TRBV12-3/TRBV12-4
cdr3_aa: CASSRLGSYNEQFF; j_call: TRBJ2-1; v_call: TRBV7-2
cdr3_aa: CASSYGVGLLAKNIQYF; j_call: TRBJ2-4; v_call: TRBV6-6